This TCR beta chain was found in a study of regulatory T cells in long-lasting Graves disease. Both iRepertoire HTBI primers and Arm-PCR of CDR3 regions were used to build the TCR beta libraries. TCRdb reprocessed the multiplex PCR reads via MiXCR and lists one record per CDR3 protein. The table shows approximately 400,000 distinct CDR3 sequences, with roughly 16% occurring only once. Indicated time point: newly diagnosed GD, antithyroid drugs for less than 3 months. Extracted PBMC RNA gave rise to the TCR library. From each patient, 8 to 10 milliliters of peripheral blood was drawn and collected into an EDTA anticoagulant tube. The J segment lost 5 bases and the V segment lost 5 bases, leaving 10 bases of the junction unmatched. This CDR3 region has 17 residues.

The source material was peripheral blood mononuclear cells (PBMCs), sampled at new diagnosis, from a patient treated with antithyroid drugs. The TCR was taken from a female donor with Graves disease. The rearrangement links TRBV12-3 or TRBV12-4 to TRBJ2-3; 13 bases line up with TRBD2. CDR3 nucleotide sequence: TGTGCCAGCAGTGGATTACTAGCGGGGGGGCGGGGAGATACGCAGTATTTT. Protein product: CASSGLLAGGRGDTQYF.